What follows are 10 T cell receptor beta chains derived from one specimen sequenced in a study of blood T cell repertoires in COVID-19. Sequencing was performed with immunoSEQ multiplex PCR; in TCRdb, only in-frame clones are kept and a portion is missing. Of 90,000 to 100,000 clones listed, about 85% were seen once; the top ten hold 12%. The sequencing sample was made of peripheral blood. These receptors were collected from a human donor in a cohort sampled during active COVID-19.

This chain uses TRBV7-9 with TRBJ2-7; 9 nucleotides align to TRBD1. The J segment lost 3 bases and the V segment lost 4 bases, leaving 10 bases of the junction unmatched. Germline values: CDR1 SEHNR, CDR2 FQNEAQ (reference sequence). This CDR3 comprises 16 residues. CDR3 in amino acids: CASSSTYRGRDYEQYF. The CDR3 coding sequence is TGTGCCAGCAGCTCAACTTACAGGGGGCGCGACTACGAGCAGTACTTC.

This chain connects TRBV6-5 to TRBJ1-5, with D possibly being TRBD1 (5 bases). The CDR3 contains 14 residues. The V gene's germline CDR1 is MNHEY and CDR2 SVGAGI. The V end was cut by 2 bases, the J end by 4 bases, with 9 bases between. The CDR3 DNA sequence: TGTGCCAGCAGTTACGCCAGGGATAATCAGCCCCAGCATTTT. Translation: CASSYARDNQPQHF.

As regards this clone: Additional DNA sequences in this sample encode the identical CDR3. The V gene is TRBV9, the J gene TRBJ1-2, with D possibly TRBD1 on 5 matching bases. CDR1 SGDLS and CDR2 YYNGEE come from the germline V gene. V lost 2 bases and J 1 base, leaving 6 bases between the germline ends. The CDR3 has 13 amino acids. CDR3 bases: TGTGCCAGCAGCGTTGACAGTAACTATGGCTACACCTTC. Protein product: CASSVDSNYGYTF.

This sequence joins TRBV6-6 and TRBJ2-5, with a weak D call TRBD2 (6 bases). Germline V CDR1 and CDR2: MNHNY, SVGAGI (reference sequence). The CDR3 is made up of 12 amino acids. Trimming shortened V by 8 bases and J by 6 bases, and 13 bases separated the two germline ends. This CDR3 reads CASGRDGKTQYF. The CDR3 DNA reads TGTGCCAGCGGGCGGGACGGAAAGACCCAGTACTTC.

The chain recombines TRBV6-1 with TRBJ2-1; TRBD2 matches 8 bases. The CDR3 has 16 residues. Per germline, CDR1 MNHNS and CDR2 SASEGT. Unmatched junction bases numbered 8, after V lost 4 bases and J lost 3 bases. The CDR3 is CASSVSAGRGYNEQFF. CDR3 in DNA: TGTGCCAGCAGTGTGTCGGCCGGGAGGGGCTACAATGAGCAGTTCTTC.

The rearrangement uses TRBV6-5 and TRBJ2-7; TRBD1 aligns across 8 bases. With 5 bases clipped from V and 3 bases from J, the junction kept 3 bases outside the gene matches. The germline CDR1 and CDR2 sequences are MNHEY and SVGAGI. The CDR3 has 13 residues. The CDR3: CASSRDRSYEQYF. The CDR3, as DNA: TGTGCCAGCAGTAGGGACAGGAGCTACGAGCAGTACTTC.

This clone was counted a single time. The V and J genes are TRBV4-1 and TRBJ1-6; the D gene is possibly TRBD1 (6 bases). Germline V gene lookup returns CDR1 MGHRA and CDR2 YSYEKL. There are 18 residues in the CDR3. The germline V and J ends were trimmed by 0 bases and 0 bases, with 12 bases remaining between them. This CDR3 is CASSQDPTGLSYNSPLHF. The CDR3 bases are TGCGCCAGCAGCCAAGACCCGACAGGCCTCTCCTATAATTCACCCCTCCACTTT.

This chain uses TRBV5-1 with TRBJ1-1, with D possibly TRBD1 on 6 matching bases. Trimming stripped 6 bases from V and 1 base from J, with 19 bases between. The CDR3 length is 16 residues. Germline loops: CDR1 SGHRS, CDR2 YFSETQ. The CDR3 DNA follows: TGCGCCAGCACCCGGGAGGGGGGGAGCGGGAACACTGAAGCTTTCTTT. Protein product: CASTREGGSGNTEAFF.

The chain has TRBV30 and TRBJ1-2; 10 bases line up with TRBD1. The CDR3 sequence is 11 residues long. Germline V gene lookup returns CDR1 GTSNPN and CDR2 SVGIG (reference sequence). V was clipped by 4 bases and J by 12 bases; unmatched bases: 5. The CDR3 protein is CAWNRDRGHTF. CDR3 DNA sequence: TGTGCCTGGAATCGGGACAGGGGCCACACCTTC.

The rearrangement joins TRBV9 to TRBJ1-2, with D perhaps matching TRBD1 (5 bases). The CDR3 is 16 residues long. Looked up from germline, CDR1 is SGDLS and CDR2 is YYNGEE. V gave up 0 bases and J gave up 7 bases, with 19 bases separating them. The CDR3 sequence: CASSVVVYGGFRGYTF. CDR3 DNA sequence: TGTGCCAGCAGCGTAGTCGTTTACGGGGGTTTCCGTGGCTACACCTTC.